This is a list of T cell receptor beta chains from one sample in a study of patients and donors after allogeneic stem cell transplantation. TCRdb reprocessed the RT-PCR reads with MiXCR, giving one entry per CDR3 protein. The sample records 390,000 or so distinct CDR3 sequences, about a sixth being singletons. The sequenced material came from blood, either unsorted or a sorted T cell fraction (not recorded which). These receptors all come from a human donor who was either an allogeneic HSCT recipient or a stem cell or donor lymphocyte infusion donor (not recorded which). It is not recorded whose cells these are; they may come from a transplant donor. Each CDR3 is given with its conserved first and last residue. D genes are given only for firm matches. Clone size is not always given. Where it is, it says once, few, many or a class for expanded clones.

D gene,V gene,clone size,J gene,CDR3 DNA,CDR3 protein
TRBD1,TRBV6-5,-,TRBJ2-1,TGTGCCAGCAGTTCCCCTGGACAGGGGAAGGGCAATGAGCAGTTCTTC,CASSSPGQGKGNEQFF
-,TRBV3-1,many,TRBJ2-6,TGTGCCAGCACCAGGGCGTCTGGGGCCAACGTCCTGACTTTC,CASTRASGANVLTF
-,TRBV12-3/TRBV12-4,many,TRBJ2-1,TGTGCCAGCACGTGGAGGGGGGGGTACAATGAGCAGTTCTTC,CASTWRGGYNEQFF
-,TRBV7-7,medium-sized,TRBJ2-2,TGTGCCAGCAGACCCGCTAGGACGAACACCGGGGAGCTGTTTTTT,CASRPARTNTGELFF
-,TRBV19,few,TRBJ2-1,TGTGCCAGTAGTATAGCTGGCTATCCAGAGCCTTACAATGAGCAGTTCTTC,CASSIAGYPEPYNEQFF
-,TRBV7-3,-,TRBJ2-1,TGTGCCAGCGTAAGGGGCAATGAGCAGTTCTTC,CASVRGNEQFF
-,TRBV5-1,many,TRBJ2-1,TGCGCCAGCAGCTTGTCCCACAATGAGCAGTTCTTC,CASSLSHNEQFF
TRBD1,TRBV11-1,-,TRBJ2-6,TGTGCCAGCGGCCCCCGGGACAGGGGAAACTCTGGGGCCAACGTCCTGACTTTC,CASGPRDRGNSGANVLTF
-,TRBV5-4,few,TRBJ1-2,TGTGCCAGCAGCTATGGACACTATGGCTACACCTTC,CASSYGHYGYTF
-,TRBV4-3,-,TRBJ1-2,TGCGCCAGCAGCCACTGGGGGGACAACTATGGCTACACCTTC,CASSHWGDNYGYTF
-,TRBV19,-,TRBJ1-5,TGTGCCAGTAGTGGCGGGGCTTTTCAGCCCCAGCATTTT,CASSGGAFQPQHF
-,TRBV6-1,few,TRBJ2-7,TGTGCCAGCAGTGTTCGGGGCCCTTCCTACGAGCAGTACTTC,CASSVRGPSYEQYF
-,TRBV12-3/TRBV12-4,few,TRBJ1-1,TGTGCCAGCAGTTTAATACGGGTCCCGACCTCCGAAGCTTTCTTT,CASSLIRVPTSEAFF
TRBD1,TRBV5-1,few,TRBJ1-1,TGCGCCAGCAGCCGGGACGGGGGACAGGCACCCGCTGAAGCTTTCTTT,CASSRDGGQAPAEAFF
-,TRBV9,-,TRBJ2-7,TGTGCCAGCAGCGTAGATGGAGGGGACTTAGCCTACGAGCAGTACTTC,CASSVDGGDLAYEQYF
TRBD2,TRBV5-1,-,TRBJ2-1,TGCGCCAGTGACGGGGGGGGCTCCTACAATGAGCAGTTCTTC,CASDGGGSYNEQFF
-,TRBV7-8,few,TRBJ1-4,TGTGCCAGCAGCTTCCGGGAGAATGAAAAACTGTTTTTT,CASSFRENEKLFF
TRBD2,TRBV12-3/TRBV12-4,-,TRBJ2-3,TGTGCCAGCAGCACTAGCGGGAGGGCCAGAGATACGCAGTATTTT,CASSTSGRARDTQYF
TRBD2,TRBV7-9,-,TRBJ2-7,TGTGCCAGCAGCTTAAAACTAGCGGGAGGACCCTACGAGCAGTACTTC,CASSLKLAGGPYEQYF
-,TRBV5-1,few,TRBJ1-2,TGCGCCAGCAGCTTACCGGGGCGGAGTGGCTACACCTTC,CASSLPGRSGYTF
-,TRBV7-9,-,TRBJ1-2,TGTGCCAGCAGCCTGTCCGCTTTC,CASSLSAF
-,TRBV27,many,TRBJ2-1,TGTGCCAGCAGTTTGAGGGCTGGTGAGCAGTTCTTC,CASSLRAGEQFF
-,TRBV5-6,-,TRBJ2-7,TGTGCCAGCTCTCATCAGATAGGGACCTACGAGCAGTACTTC,CASSHQIGTYEQYF
TRBD1,TRBV20-1,-,TRBJ2-7,TGCAGTGCTAGATGGATACCGGACAGGGGAAATTACGAGCAGTACTTC,CSARWIPDRGNYEQYF
-,TRBV12-3/TRBV12-4,many,TRBJ2-2,TGTGCCAGCAGTTTTCGACGCTACACCGGGGAGCTGTTTTTT,CASSFRRYTGELFF
TRBD1,TRBV20-1,-,TRBJ1-2,TGCAGTGCTAGAGATGGGACAGCTTCCTATGGCTACACCTTC,CSARDGTASYGYTF
-,TRBV7-6,few,TRBJ1-3,TGTGCCAGCAGCCCTTGGGTCGTCTCTGGAAACACCATATATTTT,CASSPWVVSGNTIYF
TRBD1,TRBV7-9,-,TRBJ1-6,TGTGCCAGCAGCTTAAGGGACAGGGGGCGCAGGTCACCCCTCCACTTT,CASSLRDRGRRSPLHF
TRBD1,TRBV5-1,-,TRBJ2-1,TGCGCCAGCAGCTGGGACAGGGCGGCCCGTTACAATGAGCAGTTCTTC,CASSWDRAARYNEQFF
TRBD2,TRBV4-2,-,TRBJ2-3,TGTGCCAGCAGCCAAGATGGGCGGGGGGGTGGCGCAGATACGCAGTATTTT,CASSQDGRGGGADTQYF
TRBD2,TRBV5-1,many,TRBJ2-1,TGCGCCAGCAGCTTGGGGGGGAGGGCGGACCGTCTTTACAATGAGCAGTTCTTC,CASSLGGRADRLYNEQFF
TRBD2,TRBV5-5,-,TRBJ2-7,TGTGCCAGCAGCAGGACGCCGAGGGCTAGCGGGGTCGAGCAGTACTTC,CASSRTPRASGVEQYF
TRBD1,TRBV24-1,-,TRBJ1-2,TGTGCCACCAGTGACTTGGGACAGCCTGATGGCTACACCTTC,CATSDLGQPDGYTF
TRBD2,TRBV29-1,many,TRBJ2-7,TGCAGCGTTGAGGCCAGGGAGGGCTACGAGCAGTACTTC,CSVEAREGYEQYF
-,TRBV12-3/TRBV12-4,many,TRBJ1-3,TGTGCCAGCAGTTTAAATCGGGGAGACTCTGGAAACACCATATATTTT,CASSLNRGDSGNTIYF
-,TRBV11-3,many,TRBJ1-1,TGTGCCAGCAGCTTTCCGGGGGCGCTGGGAGCTTTCTTT,CASSFPGALGAFF
-,TRBV5-1,few,TRBJ1-2,TGCGCCAGCAGCTTGGAGGTAGGACTCGGCTATGGCTACACCTTC,CASSLEVGLGYGYTF
-,TRBV11-3,-,TRBJ2-5,TGTGCCAGCAGCATCAGCTTCAGACTCGCCCAAGAGACCCAGTACTTC,CASSISFRLAQETQYF
-,TRBV20-1,-,TRBJ1-3,TGCAGTGCTAGAGATCAAAGCTCTGGAAACACCATATATTTT,CSARDQSSGNTIYF
TRBD1,TRBV7-8,few,TRBJ1-3,TGTGCCAGCAGCAGACAGGGGGACTCTGGAAACACCATATATTTT,CASSRQGDSGNTIYF
TRBD1,TRBV20-1,few,TRBJ1-1,TGCAGTGCTAGAGAACGGACAGGGCTTGTTGAAGCTTTCTTT,CSARERTGLVEAFF
-,TRBV4-3,few,TRBJ1-4,TGCGCCAGCAGCCAAGATTGGGCGGCAACTAATGAAAAACTGTTTTTT,CASSQDWAATNEKLFF
TRBD1,TRBV19,few,TRBJ1-5,TGTGCCAGTAGTTCCCCCTGGACAGGGGTCCAGCCCCAGCATTTT,CASSSPWTGVQPQHF
-,TRBV25-1,few,TRBJ2-1,TGTGCCAGCAGTAAATGGTTAGGGGATAGCAATGAGCAGTTCTTC,CASSKWLGDSNEQFF
-,TRBV12-3/TRBV12-4,many,TRBJ1-5,TGTGCCAGCAGTTGGCGGGGCAATCAGCCCCAGCATTTT,CASSWRGNQPQHF
-,TRBV25-1,many,TRBJ2-7,TGTGCCAGTAGCAGGGGGGCCGGCTACGAGCAGTACTTC,CASSRGAGYEQYF
TRBD1,TRBV7-2,many,TRBJ1-1,TGTGCCAGCAGCTTAGCGGGACAGCTGAACACTGAAGCTTTCTTT,CASSLAGQLNTEAFF
-,TRBV5-1,few,TRBJ2-2,TGCGCCAGCAGCTTCGGGAGGGAGCTGTTTTTT,CASSFGRELFF
-,TRBV4-1,few,TRBJ2-1,TGCGCCAGCAGCCAAGAGGGTTCAGGCCTTGGGGGTGAGCAGTTCTTC,CASSQEGSGLGGEQFF
TRBD1,TRBV4-2,-,TRBJ1-5,TGTGCCAGCAGCACCCGGACAGGAGCCAATCAGCCCCAGCATTTT,CASSTRTGANQPQHF
-,TRBV3-1,few,TRBJ2-5,TGTGCCAGCAGCCAAGCGGGGCCTAAAGAGACCCAGTACTTC,CASSQAGPKETQYF
TRBD1,TRBV7-2,few,TRBJ2-7,TGTGCCAGCAGCCCCCGGACAGGGGGCGACGAGCAGTACTTC,CASSPRTGGDEQYF
-,TRBV3-1,few,TRBJ1-6,TGTGCCAGCAGCCCGGGACTTAATAATTCACCCCTCCACTTT,CASSPGLNNSPLHF